This TCR beta chain was identified in a study of blood T cell repertoires in COVID-19. On the study more broadly: There were acute and convalescent COVID-19 samples, and they came from the United States, Italy and Spain. From T cells, B-cell-depleted T cells, or PBMCs came the material, which was cDNA or gDNA.

Sequencing used immunoSEQ multiplex PCR; TCRdb keeps in-frame clones, though not all of them. The table lists some 30,000 clones, 80% to 90% of them singletons. To note about this clone: Other DNA sequences in the sample encode the same CDR3.

Germline-derived CDR1 and CDR2 are SGHTS and YDEGEE. Losses at the gene ends were 0 bases for V and 5 bases for J; bases not matched to a gene: 13. The CDR3 is 17 residues long. The source is a human donor with acute or convalescent COVID-19. The donor label of this sample is uncertain. The sample was peripheral blood. V is TRBV5-8 and J is TRBJ2-7; 8 bases align to TRBD1. CDR3 loop: CASSLAPGQGGIHEQYF. The CDR3 DNA is TGTGCCAGCAGCTTGGCCCCAGGACAGGGTGGAATTCACGAGCAGTACTTC.